A single T cell receptor (beta chain) is shown here with its context. Its antigen is not known. CDR3 length: 14 amino acids. Per the germline V gene, CDR1 is SGHRS and CDR2 is YFSETQ. Trimming cost V 2 bases and J 2 bases, with 10 bases left between them. This specimen belongs to a study of cytomegalovirus exposure and HLA in healthy donors. General study points: In vitro assays verified that a few CMV-associated chains recognized CMV antigens specifically. Analyzed later, most CMV-associated TCR beta chains appeared HLA-restricted. An analysis done earlier found most TCR beta V segments productive about 87% or about 30% of the time. The authors enumerated over 150 TCR beta chains as linked to cytomegalovirus.

Amplification used 60 Vbeta primers and 13 Jbeta primers. Clones were read by immunoSEQ multiplex PCR, and TCRdb kept only the in-frame ones, dropping some. There are some 150,000 clones in the sample; about four fifths occur only once, and about 0.77% lies in the top ten. Source material: PBMCs. The V call is TRBV5-1, the J call TRBJ2-5; D might be TRBD2 (6 bases). This TCR was sampled from a woman aged 18-35 years in good health and CMV-seronegative. The DNA of the CDR3 is TGCGCCAGCAGCTTATATAGCGGACAAGAGACCCAGTACTTC. It codes for CASSLYSGQETQYF.